This T cell receptor (beta chain) was identified during a study of cytomegalovirus exposure and HLA in healthy donors. Findings and limits, study-wide: Further analysis, carried out later, found HLA-associated TCR beta chains more clonally expanded than equally common other chains.

The PCR employed 60 Vbeta primers together with 13 Jbeta primers. Profiling relied on immunoSEQ multiplex PCR, and the TCRdb table lists in-frame clones only, not all of them. This sample has 100,000 or so clones, with approximately 77% found just once. This CDR3 has 16 amino acids. Germline values: CDR1 KGHSH, CDR2 LQKENI. The V and J ends lost 3 bases and 0 bases respectively, with 14 bases between them. Details on this clone: What it binds is not known.

Source material: PBMCs. This receptor was identified in a male donor in good health and CMV-seropositive. This chain links TRBV18 with TRBJ1-1; D is perhaps TRBD1 (5 bases). This CDR3 is CASSPLSDSLNTEAFF. CDR3 sequence (DNA): TGTGCCAGCTCACCCCTCTCTGACAGCCTGAACACTGAAGCTTTCTTT.